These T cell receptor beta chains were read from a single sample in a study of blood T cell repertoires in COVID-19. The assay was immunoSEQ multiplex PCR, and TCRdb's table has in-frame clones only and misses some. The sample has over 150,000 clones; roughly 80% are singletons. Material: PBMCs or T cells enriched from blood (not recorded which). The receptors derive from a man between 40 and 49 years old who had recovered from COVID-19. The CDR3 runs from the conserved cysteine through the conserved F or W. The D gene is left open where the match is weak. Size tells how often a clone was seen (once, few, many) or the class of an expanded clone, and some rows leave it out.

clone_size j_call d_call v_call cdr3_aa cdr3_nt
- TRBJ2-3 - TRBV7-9 CASSPGEGLQYF TGTGCCAGCAGCCCGGGCGAGGGACTGCAGTATTTT
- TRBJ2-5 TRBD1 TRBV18 CASSQGARETQYF TGTGCCAGCTCACAGGGGGCTCGGGAGACCCAGTACTTC
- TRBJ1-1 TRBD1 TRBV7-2 CASSSTWTGLGEAFF TGTGCCAGCAGCTCCACCTGGACAGGGTTGGGTGAAGCTTTCTTT
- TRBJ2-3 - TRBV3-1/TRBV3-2 CASSPMGSSGDTQYF TGTGCCAGCAGTCCCATGGGGAGCTCCGGCGATACGCAGTATTTT
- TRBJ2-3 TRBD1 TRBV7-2 CASSPSDRLTDTQYF TGTGCCAGCAGCCCCTCGGACAGGCTCACAGATACGCAGTATTTT
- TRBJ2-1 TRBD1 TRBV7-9 CASSGGDRDYNEQFF TGTGCCAGCAGCGGGGGGGACAGGGATTACAATGAGCAGTTCTTC
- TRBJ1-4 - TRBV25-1 CASSEPLNEKLFF TGTGCCAGCAGTGAACCCCTTAATGAAAAACTGTTTTTT
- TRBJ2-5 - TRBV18 CASSPPSYKTQYF TGTGCCAGCTCACCACCTTCTTATAAGACCCAGTACTTC
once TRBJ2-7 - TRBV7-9 CASSLLHEQYF TGTGCCAGCAGCTTGCTCCACGAGCAATACTTC
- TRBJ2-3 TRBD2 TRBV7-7 CASGPTSGPDTQYF TGTGCCAGTGGCCCGACTAGCGGACCAGATACGCAGTATTTT
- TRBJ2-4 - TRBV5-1 CASSVGGRQNIQYF TGCGCCAGCAGCGTGGGCGGGCGGCAGAACATTCAGTACTTC
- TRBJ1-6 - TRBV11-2 CASSFFNSYNSPLHF TGTGCCAGCAGCTTTTTTAACTCCTATAATTCACCCCTCCACTTT
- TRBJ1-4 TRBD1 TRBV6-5 CASSYNRQGNEKLFF TGTGCCAGCAGCTACAATAGACAGGGTAATGAAAAACTGTTTTTT
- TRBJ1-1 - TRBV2 CASRLAEAFF TGTGCCAGCAGACTCGCTGAAGCTTTCTTT
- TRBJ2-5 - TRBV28 CASTVAREETQYF TGTGCCAGCACCGTGGCACGGGAAGAGACCCAGTACTTC